One sample yielded the 29 T cell receptor beta chains listed below, sequenced in a study of T cell responses to AZD1222 COVID-19 vaccine. The data were produced by immunoSEQ multiplex PCR, yet TCRdb's version contains in-frame clones alone and is incomplete. Of around 150,000 clones in the sample, 88% are singletons; the top ten hold about 4.3%. This sample comprised peripheral blood, obtained 28 days after the second AZD1222 dose. The origin of the receptors is an adult who received the AZD1222 COVID-19 vaccine.

J is TRBJ1-5 and V is TRBV3-1 (or the pseudogene TRBV3-2), with D unclear. This CDR3 is built from 13 residues. The germline V and J ends were trimmed by 0 bases and 7 bases, with 7 bases remaining between them. Germline V lookup: CDR1 LGHDT, CDR2 YNNKEL (reference sequence). CDR3 DNA sequence: TGTGCCAGCAGCCAAGAGGGAGGACAGCCCCAGCATTTT. Translation: CASSQEGGQPQHF.

The chain employs TRBV30 and TRBJ1-4; D remains unclear. Germline V gene sequence: CDR1 GTSNPN, CDR2 SVGIG (reference sequence). The length of the CDR3 is 14 residues. Trimming removed 2 bases at V and 7 bases at J, with 14 bases between. The CDR3, as DNA: TGTGCCTGGAGTCGGACCGGTCAAGGTGAAAAACTGTTTTTT. It is translated as CAWSRTGQGEKLFF.

The chain carries TRBV4-3 and TRBJ2-3; the match to TRBD2 covers 8 bases. V dropped 2 bases and J dropped 3; count of bases not matched to a gene: 4. This CDR3 region has 15 residues. Germline-derived CDR1 and CDR2 are LGHNA and YSLEER. For the CDR3, the DNA is TGCGCCAGCAGCCAATACGGGAGGGCGACAGATACGCAGTATTTT. Translated, it gives CASSQYGRATDTQYF.

V is TRBV4-3 and J is TRBJ1-1, with 9 nucleotides matching TRBD1. The ends lost 1 base at V and 6 bases at J; junction bases unmatched: 12. CDR3 length: 17 residues. In germline, CDR1 is LGHNA, CDR2 YSLEER. The DNA of the CDR3 is TGCGCCAGCAGCCAAGCCTTCGGCTGGGACAGGGACCCTGAAGCTTTCTTT. The encoded protein is CASSQAFGWDRDPEAFF.

The chain joins TRBV6-2 or TRBV6-3 to TRBJ2-2, with 7 bases lining up with TRBD1. V lost 0 bases and J lost 4; bases outside the gene matches: 2. The germline gives CDR1 MNHEY, CDR2 SVGEGT. The CDR3 sequence is 15 residues long. The CDR3 region has the DNA TGTGCCAGCAGTTACTCCTACAGGGGCACCGGGGAGCTGTTTTTT. This translates into CASSYSYRGTGELFF.

This clone was observed a handful of times. The rearrangement uses TRBV7-9 and TRBJ1-5; D remains unclear. The CDR3 contains 14 residues. V was clipped by 1 base and J by 6 bases, with 10 bases between them. Germline CDR1 and CDR2: SEHNR and FQNEAQ (reference sequence). DNA of the CDR3: TGTGCCAGCAGCTTAGGGAGGGCGCGTCAGCCCCAGCATTTT. It yields the protein CASSLGRARQPQHF.

The V and J genes are TRBV2 and TRBJ1-1, with 7 bases lining up with TRBD1. Germline CDR1 and CDR2: SNHLY and FYNNEI. CDR3 length: 14 amino acids. Trimming took 8 bases from V and 4 from J; bases not matched to a gene: 10. The CDR3 DNA follows: TGTGCCAGCCTACCGGGACAGCCGAGCACTGAAGCTTTCTTT. The encoded protein is CASLPGQPSTEAFF. The full variable domain, completed using reference TRBV2 and TRBJ1-1, is EPEVTQTPSHQVTQMGQEVILRCVPISNHLYFYWYRQILGQKVEFLVSFYNNEISEKSEIFDDQFSVERPDGSNFTLKIRSTKLEDSAMYFCASLPGQPSTEAFFGQGTRLTVV.

The CDR3 DNA sequence: TGTGCCAGCAGCGTGGGAGATTACTCTGGAAACACCATATATTTT. It specifies CASSVGDYSGNTIYF. The chain couples TRBV9 to TRBJ1-3; D call uncertain. CDR1 is SGDLS, CDR2 YYNGEE, per germline. Trimming cost V 2 bases and J 0 bases, with 9 bases left between them. There are 15 residues in the CDR3.

This clone is a singleton in its sample. At one of its ends the junction is not consistent with the germline gene, which may arise from a read error. V usage is TRBV2 and J usage is TRBJ1-6; D is unclear. Germline V gives CDR1 SNHLY, CDR2 FYNNEI. The CDR3 is 11 amino acids. The CDR3 DNA follows: TGTGCCAGCAATGAAAATTCACCCCTCCACTTT. Encoded protein: CASNENSPLHF.

J is TRBJ2-5 and V is TRBV5-6; D gene ambiguous. Germline CDR1 and CDR2: SGHDT and YYEEEE. The germline V and J ends were trimmed by 3 bases and 2 bases, with 8 bases remaining between them. The CDR3 loop spans 13 amino acids. The CDR3 loop reads CASSSLMQETQYF. The CDR3 coding sequence is TGTGCCAGCAGCTCTCTGATGCAAGAGACCCAGTACTTC.

The chain uses TRBV7-6 and TRBJ2-2; unclear D gene. There are 15 residues in the CDR3. With 8 bases removed from V and 4 bases from J, the gap between germline ends came to 17 bases. Germline-derived CDR1 and CDR2 are SGHVS and FNYEAQ. The CDR3 spells CASPTWAPITGELFF. CDR3 nucleotide sequence: TGTGCCAGCCCTACGTGGGCCCCCATCACCGGGGAGCTGTTTTTT.

The CDR3, as DNA: TGCGCCAGCAGCTTGGTGGGGACAATGAACACTGAAGCTTTCTTT. This sequence encodes CASSLVGTMNTEAFF. The V call is TRBV5-1, the J call TRBJ1-1; a weak D match, TRBD1 (6 bases). The V gene's germline CDR1 is SGHRS and CDR2 YFSETQ. The V end was cut by 0 bases, the J end by 0 bases, with 9 bases between. CDR3 size: 15 residues.

The chain couples TRBV2 to TRBJ1-4; D may be TRBD1 (6 bases). Germline V gene sequence: CDR1 SNHLY, CDR2 FYNNEI. Trimming stripped 8 bases from V and 8 bases from J, with 15 bases between. CDR3 length equals 13 residues. CDR3 residues: CASELGAGEKLFF. The CDR3 DNA reads as TGTGCCAGCGAGCTGGGGGCCGGCGAAAAACTGTTTTTT.

The genes are TRBV5-6 and TRBJ1-1, with D unclear. The CDR3 has 14 amino acids. V dropped 0 bases and J dropped 8 bases, with 14 bases sitting between them. Germline V CDR1 and CDR2: SGHDT, YYEEEE. CDR3 loop: CASSLDLTTGEAFF. CDR3 sequence (DNA): TGTGCCAGCAGCTTGGACTTGACTACTGGGGAAGCTTTCTTT.

The V and J genes are TRBV5-4 and TRBJ1-1; D remains ambiguous. The CDR3 runs to 14 residues. In germline, CDR1 is SGHNT, CDR2 YYREEE (reference sequence). V gave up 1 base and J gave up 1 base, with 8 bases separating them. In DNA, the CDR3 is TGTGCCAGCAGCTTGAGTAAAGAGAACACTGAAGCTTTCTTT. It specifies CASSLSKENTEAFF.

The V call is TRBV3-1 (or the pseudogene TRBV3-2), the J call TRBJ1-5; D may be TRBD1 (5 bases). Germline V gene sequence: CDR1 LGHDT, CDR2 YNNKEL (reference sequence). There are 14 residues in the CDR3. The germline V and J ends were trimmed by 5 bases and 2 bases, with 10 bases remaining between them. CDR3 protein: CASSAGTGNQPQHF. DNA of the CDR3: TGTGCCAGCAGCGCCGGGACGGGCAATCAGCCCCAGCATTTT.

This clone was observed once. The gene calls are TRBV10-3 and TRBJ1-1; D unclear. Between the trimmed V and J ends, which lost 3 bases and 0 bases, there was a span of 8 bases. Germline lookup yields CDR1 ENHRY and CDR2 SYGVKD. The CDR3 is made up of 14 amino acids. The CDR3 protein is CAISELEVNTEAFF. CDR3 bases: TGTGCCATCAGTGAATTAGAGGTGAACACTGAAGCTTTCTTT.

The rearrangement links TRBV18 to TRBJ1-2, with 7 bases identical to TRBD1. From germline, CDR1 is KGHSH and CDR2 LQKENI. The CDR3 contains 18 residues. The J segment lost 1 base and the V segment lost 2 bases, leaving 13 bases of the junction unmatched. The CDR3 loop is CASSPTGTGASLNYGYTF. CDR3 sequence (DNA): TGTGCCAGCTCACCAACGGGAACAGGGGCTTCCCTTAACTATGGCTACACCTTC.

This clone was counted once. V and J are TRBV7-9 and TRBJ1-5; D remains unclear. The germline CDR1 and CDR2 sequences are SEHNR and FQNEAQ (reference sequence). The V end was cut by 5 bases, the J end by 0 bases, with 5 bases between. This CDR3 has 13 amino acids. CDR3 bases: TGTGCCAGCAGCCAGTATAGCAATCAGCCCCAGCATTTT. Residues: CASSQYSNQPQHF. The full variable domain, with the rest looked up from reference TRBV7-9 and TRBJ1-5, is DTGVSQNPRHKITKRGQNVTFRCDPISEHNRLYWYRQTLGQGPEFLTYFQNEAQLEKSRLLSDRFSAERPKGSFSTLEIQRTEQGDSAMYLCASSQYSNQPQHFGDGTRLSIL.

This clone is a singleton in its sample. This sequence joins TRBV6-1 and TRBJ2-5; D gene ambiguous. Trimming shortened V by 1 base and J by 1 base, and 7 bases separated the two germline ends. The germline V gene encodes CDR1 MNHNS and CDR2 SASEGT. This CDR3 spans 14 amino acids. For the CDR3, the DNA is TGTGCCAGCAGTGAAGGGCGGCTCCAAGAGACCCAGTACTTC. This translates into CASSEGRLQETQYF.

The chain combines TRBV6-5 with TRBJ2-7, with TRBD1 matching 9 bases. This CDR3 has 14 amino acids. V shed 9 bases and J 1 base; nucleotides not matched to a gene: 7. The V gene's germline CDR1 is MNHEY and CDR2 SVGAGI. The CDR3 DNA sequence: TGTGCCAGTTCTCCGGGACAGGGATCCTACGAGCAGTACTTC. It translates to CASSPGQGSYEQYF.

This chain links TRBV10-2 with TRBJ2-2; D is unclear. CDR1 is WSHSY, CDR2 SAAADI, per germline. V lost 3 bases and J lost 4, with 6 bases in between. The CDR3 covers 13 residues. CDR3 residues: CASSEVSTGELFF. In nucleotides, the CDR3 is TGCGCCAGCAGTGAAGTGAGCACCGGGGAGCTGTTTTTT.

The chain is built from TRBV14 and TRBJ1-3; no definite D call. The germline V gene has CDR1 SGHDN and CDR2 FVKESK. The V gene lost 0 bases and the J gene lost 10 bases, with 4 bases spanning the gap. This CDR3 is 11 amino acids long. CDR3 in DNA: TGTGCCAGCAGCCAAGATAGGACCATATATTTT. Translation: CASSQDRTIYF.

The chain joins TRBV19 to TRBJ1-5; TRBD1 might be the D (5 bases). Trimming removed 6 bases at V and 6 bases at J, with 15 bases between. The CDR3 runs to 14 residues. The germline gives CDR1 LNHDA, CDR2 SQIVND (reference sequence). CDR3 loop: CASSNTGTGQPQHF. The CDR3, as DNA: TGTGCCAGTAGCAACACCGGGACGGGTCAGCCCCAGCATTTT.

The chain uses TRBV11-3 and TRBJ1-4, with D possibly TRBD1 on 5 matching bases. From germline, CDR1 is SGHNT and CDR2 YENEEA. This CDR3 is built from 12 residues. The germline V and J ends were trimmed by 4 bases and 5 bases, with 5 bases remaining between them. The CDR3 bases are TGTGCCAGCAGCTGGACAAATGAAAAACTGTTTTTT. It is translated as CASSWTNEKLFF.

The V gene is TRBV30, the J gene TRBJ1-3; no definite D call. The CDR3 totals 15 residues. V dropped 4 bases and J dropped 2 bases, with 15 bases sitting between them. Looked up from germline, CDR1 is GTSNPN and CDR2 is SVGIG (reference sequence). The CDR3 here is CAWTQPKSTGNTIYF. For the CDR3, the DNA is TGTGCCTGGACACAACCCAAATCTACTGGAAACACCATATATTTT.

This sequence joins TRBV2 and TRBJ2-3; D possibly uses TRBD1 or TRBD2 (6 bases each). Germline CDR1 reads SNHLY; CDR2 reads FYNNEI. The CDR3 has 14 amino acids. Trimming stripped 9 bases from V and 0 bases from J, with 13 bases between. The CDR3: CASLRGLSTDTQYF. CDR3 DNA: TGTGCCAGTCTCAGGGGACTGAGCACAGATACGCAGTATTTT.

The rearrangement joins TRBV7-9 to TRBJ1-1; TRBD1 aligns across 7 bases. The V gene end was trimmed by 5 bases and the J gene end by 1 base; junction bases not matched to a gene: 7. CDR1 SEHNR and CDR2 FQNEAQ come from the germline V gene (reference sequence). The CDR3 loop spans 15 amino acids. In DNA form, the CDR3 reads TGTGCCAGCAGCCCCGCCGGGACAGAGAACACTGAAGCTTTCTTT. Its translation is CASSPAGTENTEAFF.

This clone was picked up one time. This chain uses TRBV6-5 with TRBJ1-2; perhaps TRBD1 as D (6 bases). The CDR3 contains 14 residues. V lost 7 bases and J lost 6, with 18 bases in between. Germline V gene sequence: CDR1 MNHEY, CDR2 SVGAGI. CDR3 nucleotide sequence: TGTGCCAGCAAGCACCATGGGGGGCGGGATGGCTACACCTTC. Translated: CASKHHGGRDGYTF.